This T cell receptor beta chain was identified in a study of T cells in narcolepsy. Study overall: Enrolled donors included narcolepsy type 1 or type 2 patients and healthy controls.

Profiling relied on immunoSEQ multiplex PCR, and the TCRdb table lists in-frame clones only, not all of them. Of approximately 30,000 clones in the sample, approximately 80% were seen once. Overall study findings and caveats: Comparing one patient's CSF and blood CD4+ clonotypes highlighted HCRT- and TRIB2-specific autoreactive clonotypes. Healthy controls reportedly lacked the autoreactive clonotypes serially found in patients' blood. Autoreactive clone sequences were missing from some blood memory CD4+ repertoires.

Per the germline V gene, CDR1 is SNHLY and CDR2 is FYNNEI. The CDR3 length is 15 residues. The V and J ends lost 4 bases and 4 bases respectively, with 16 bases between them. About this clone itself: Its target is unknown.

The TCR comes from a human donor in good health. J is TRBJ2-5 and V is TRBV2; no clear D gene. Material: memory (CD45RA-) CD4+ T cells from blood. CDR3 bases: TGTGCCAGCAGTGGAGCACGGGTCACGGGAGAGACCCAGTACTTC. Its protein product is CASSGARVTGETQYF.